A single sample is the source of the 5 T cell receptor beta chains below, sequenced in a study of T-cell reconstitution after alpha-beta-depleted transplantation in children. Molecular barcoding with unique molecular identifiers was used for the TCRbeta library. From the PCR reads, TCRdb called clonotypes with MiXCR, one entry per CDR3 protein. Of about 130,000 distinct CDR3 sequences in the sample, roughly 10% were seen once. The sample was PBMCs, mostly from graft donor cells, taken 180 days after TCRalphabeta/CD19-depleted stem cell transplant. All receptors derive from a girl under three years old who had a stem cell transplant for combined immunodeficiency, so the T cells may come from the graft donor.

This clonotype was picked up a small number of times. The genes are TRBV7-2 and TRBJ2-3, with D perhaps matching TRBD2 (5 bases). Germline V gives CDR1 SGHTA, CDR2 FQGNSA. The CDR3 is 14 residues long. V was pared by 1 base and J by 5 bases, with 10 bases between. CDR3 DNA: TGTGCCAGCAGCTTAGGTGAGGGTGAAGATACGCAGTATTTT. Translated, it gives CASSLGEGEDTQYF. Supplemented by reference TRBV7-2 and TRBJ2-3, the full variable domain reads GAGVSQSPSNKVTEKGKDVELRCDPISGHTALYWYRQSLGQGLEFLIYFQGNSAPDKSGLPSDRFSAERTGGSVSTLTIQRTQQEDSAVYLCASSLGEGEDTQYFGPGTRLTVL.

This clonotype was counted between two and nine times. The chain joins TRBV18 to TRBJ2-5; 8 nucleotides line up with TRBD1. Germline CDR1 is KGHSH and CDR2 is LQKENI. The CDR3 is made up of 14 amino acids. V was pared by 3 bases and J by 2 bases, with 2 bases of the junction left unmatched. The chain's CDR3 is CASSPWDRQETQYF. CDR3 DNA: TGTGCCAGCTCACCTTGGGACAGGCAAGAGACCCAGTACTTC.

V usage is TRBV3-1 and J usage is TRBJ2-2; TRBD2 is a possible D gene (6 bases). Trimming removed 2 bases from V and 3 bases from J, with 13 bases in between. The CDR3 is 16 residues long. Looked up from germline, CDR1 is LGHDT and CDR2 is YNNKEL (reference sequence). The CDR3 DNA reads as TGTGCCAGCAGCCAACATCCGGGACTGTACACCGGGGAGCTGTTTTTT. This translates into CASSQHPGLYTGELFF.

The CDR3 coding sequence is TGCAGTGCTAGAGAAACAGGGATTAGCAATCAGCCCCAGCATTTT. Amino acids: CSARETGISNQPQHF. This chain links TRBV20-1 with TRBJ1-5, with D possibly matching TRBD1 (6 bases). The V and J ends lost 0 bases and 0 bases respectively, with 9 bases between them. Germline CDR1 and CDR2: DFQATT and SNEGSKA (reference sequence). CDR3 length: 15 residues.

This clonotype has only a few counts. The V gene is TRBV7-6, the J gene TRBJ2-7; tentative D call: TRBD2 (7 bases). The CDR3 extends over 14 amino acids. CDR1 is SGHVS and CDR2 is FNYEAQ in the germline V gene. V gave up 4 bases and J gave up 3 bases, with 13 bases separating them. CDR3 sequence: CASSWGGGLYEQYF. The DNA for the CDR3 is TGTGCCAGCAGCTGGGGCGGGGGCCTCTACGAGCAGTACTTC.